This section outlines one TCR beta chain sequence together with its context. Its target is unknown. The read halts 3 residues ahead of the CDR3 end, with the missing end drawn from the germline J gene. Unstimulated regulatory T cells (CD4+CD25+CD127-), CD4+CD25- non-regulatory cells, CD4 and CD8 cells were FACS-sorted from thawed PBMCs. V lost 5 bases and J lost 4; bases outside the gene matches: 10. CDR1 is LNHDA, CDR2 SQIVND, per germline (reference sequence). The length of the CDR3 is 15 residues. The table came from immunoSEQ multiplex PCR; TCRdb's copy has only in-frame clones and leaves some out. Here the sample table reports 50,000 to 65,000 clones. This record belongs to a study of Tregs in tolerant kidney transplant recipients. Across the study: Mixed chimerism was transient after nonmyeloablative marrow transplants from related graft donors. Study findings and constraints: Findings come from small patient numbers and require larger validation.

The chain recombines TRBV19 with TRBJ1-2; 7 nucleotides line up with TRBD1. The sequenced sample was CD4+ T cells from blood, obtained before the transplant. This clonotype originated in a human donor who received a combined kidney and bone marrow transplant. CDR3 region: CASSDRRGRGYGYTF. Partial CDR3 DNA: TGTGCCAGTAGTGATAGAAGGGGGCGCGGCTATGGC.